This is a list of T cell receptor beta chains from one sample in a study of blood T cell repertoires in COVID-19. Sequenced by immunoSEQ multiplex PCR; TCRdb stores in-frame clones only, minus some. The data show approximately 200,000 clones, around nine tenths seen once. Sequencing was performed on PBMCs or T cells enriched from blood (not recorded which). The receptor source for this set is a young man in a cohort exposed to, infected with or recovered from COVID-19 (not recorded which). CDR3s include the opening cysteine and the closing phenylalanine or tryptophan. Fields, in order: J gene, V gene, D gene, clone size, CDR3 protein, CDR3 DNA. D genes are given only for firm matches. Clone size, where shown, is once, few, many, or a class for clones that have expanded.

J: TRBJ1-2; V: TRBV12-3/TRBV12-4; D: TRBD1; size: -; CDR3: CASRLGQGYGYTF; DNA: TGTGCCAGCAGGTTGGGACAGGGCTATGGCTACACCTTC
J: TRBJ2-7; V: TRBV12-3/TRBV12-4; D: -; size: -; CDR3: CASSPVSDEQYF; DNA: TGTGCCAGCAGCCCTGTCTCCGACGAGCAGTACTTC
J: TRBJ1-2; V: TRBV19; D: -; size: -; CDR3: CASSLPGGYNYGYTF; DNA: TGTGCCAGTAGTTTGCCAGGAGGATATAACTATGGCTACACCTTC
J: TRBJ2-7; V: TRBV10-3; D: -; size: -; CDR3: CAISGRAYEQYF; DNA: TGTGCCATCAGTGGGAGAGCATACGAGCAGTACTTC
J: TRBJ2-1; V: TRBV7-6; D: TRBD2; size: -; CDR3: CASSYLTVAGVGEQFF; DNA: TGTGCCAGCAGCTACCTGACCGTAGCGGGAGTCGGTGAGCAGTTCTTC
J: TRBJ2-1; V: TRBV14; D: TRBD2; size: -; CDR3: CASSQEGLLYNEQFF; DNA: TGTGCCAGCAGCCAAGAGGGACTACTATACAATGAGCAGTTCTTC
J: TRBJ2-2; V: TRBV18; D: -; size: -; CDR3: CASSPPSGTGELFF; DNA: TGTGCCAGCTCACCACCGTCAGGGACCGGGGAGCTGTTTTTT
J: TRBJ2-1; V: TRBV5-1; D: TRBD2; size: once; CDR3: CASSLGGLADSYNEQFF; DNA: TGCGCCAGCAGCTTGGGAGGACTAGCGGACTCCTACAATGAGCAGTTCTTC
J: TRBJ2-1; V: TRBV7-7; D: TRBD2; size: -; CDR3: CASSLELAVGPDGSYNEQFF; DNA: TGTGCTAGCAGCTTAGAGCTAGCGGTAGGGCCTGACGGTTCCTACAATGAGCAGTTCTTC
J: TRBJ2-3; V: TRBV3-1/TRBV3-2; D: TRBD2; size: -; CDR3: CASSQERLGTSADADTQYF; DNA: TGTGCCAGCAGCCAAGAGAGGTTGGGAACTAGCGCCGACGCAGATACGCAGTATTTT
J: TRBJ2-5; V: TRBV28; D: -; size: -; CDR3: CASSLSGQQETQYF; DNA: TGTGCCAGCAGTTTATCAGGGCAACAAGAGACCCAGTACTTC
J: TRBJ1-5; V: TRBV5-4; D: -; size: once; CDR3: CASSLEPSGDQPQHF; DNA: TGTGCCAGCAGCTTGGAACCCTCGGGGGATCAGCCCCAGCATTTT
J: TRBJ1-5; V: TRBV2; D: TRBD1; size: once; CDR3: CASSESRTGGNQPQHF; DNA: TGTGCCAGCAGCGAATCCCGGACAGGCGGCAATCAGCCCCAGCATTTT
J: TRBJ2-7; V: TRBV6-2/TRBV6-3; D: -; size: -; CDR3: CASSYNPSYEQYF; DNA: TGTGCCAGCAGTTATAATCCCTCCTACGAGCAGTACTTC